The clone carrying this T cell receptor beta chain came up many times. Its target is not known. What was amplified from RNA transcripts were TCR beta CDR3 regions. First-round RT-PCR with HTBI primers amplified the TCR CDR3 region. TCRdb re-analysed the multiplex PCR reads in MiXCR, keeping a single row per CDR3 protein. The data show under 250,000 distinct CDR3 sequences, with approximately 24% seen just once and 30% to 40% held by the top ten. This sample stems from a study of T cells in Graves' hyperthyroidism and ophthalmopathy. Study results and caveats: Researchers found most expanded thyroid clonotypes above 0.001 in blood as well.

V gave up 3 bases and J gave up 7 bases, with 9 bases separating them. The CDR3 has 13 residues. Germline lookup yields CDR1 MDHEN and CDR2 SYDVKM. It was uncontrolled infection, other autoimmune disease, pregnancy or lactation that excluded patients. The specimen sequenced was blood. The chain employs TRBV28 and TRBJ2-2; no clear D. This clonotype was sampled from a woman aged 40 to 49 with Graves' ophthalmopathy. The CDR3 loop is CASSLGYNGELFF. The DNA of the CDR3 is TGTGCCAGCAGTTTGGGCTACAACGGGGAGCTGTTTTTT.